This T cell receptor beta chain was recovered during a study of neurological immune-mediated disorders (dated by TCRdb to between 2017 and 2020). About the investigation overall: Peripheral blood TCR-beta repertoires from HTLV-I-associated myelopathy (HAM/TSP) patients, multiple sclerosis patients and healthy controls were compared by UMI-based sequencing. The 106 TCR-beta libraries covered PBMC samples along with longitudinal samples, technical triplicates, and paired sorted CD4+ and CD8+ T-cell subsets. Technical triplicate libraries were sequenced to precisely calculate the variability in frequency of each individual clone. Of the 65 to 70 subjects in the cohort, around 15 were HAM/TSP patients, 34 were multiple sclerosis patients, and about 20 were healthy controls.

This clonotype was seen repeatedly, ten times or more. Its antigen has not been determined. Base-call qualities are not available, and no considerably larger clone is one nucleotide away. Reading the germline V gene gives CDR1 SGHRS and CDR2 YFSETQ. Trimming takes 4 bases off V and 0 bases off J; junction bases not matched to a gene: 6. The CDR3 starts with the cysteine, ends with the phenylalanine, and has 15 residues. This entry keeps only the CDR3 DNA: 45 bases, framed from base 1. Overall study results and their limits: TCR clonal expansion was highest in HAM/TSP patients and lowest in MS patients, with MS patients falling below even healthy controls. Across subjects, expanded clones never shared an identical CDR3 amino acid sequence, which suggests that the TCR-beta repertoires in every group were private.

Reading the label with the study, this specimen's time point is: technical triplicate 2. For the unsorted PBMC libraries, 2 million PBMCs were stored in RNAlater at -80 degrees C until RNA extraction and were used to generate the libraries. Peripheral blood underwent Ficoll-Hypaque density gradient centrifugation to isolate PBMCs, which were then cryopreserved in liquid nitrogen. cDNA synthesis used template-switch 5'RACE with a primer carrying a 10-nucleotide random unique molecular identifier tagging each TCR transcript. Over 160 million TCR-beta sequences, covering 15-18 subjects, were produced in each sequencing run. The RNeasy kit was used for extraction of total RNA. The KAPA Real-time Library Amplification kit was used to amplify TCR-beta VDJ regions with primers for the TCR constant region and the 5'RACE anchor. Sample indexes and Illumina adaptors were added in a first PCR, and a second PCR then increased library yield. After purification with Ampure beads, the TCR product of roughly 650 bp was size-selected on a 2% E-gel SizeSelection system. Before pooling, libraries had their quality checked on a Bioanalyzer, their concentration measured with Qubit, and their quantity determined with the Kapa Library Quantification kit. Libraries were sequenced paired-end 2 x 150 bp on an Illumina HiSeq 2500. To increase sequence diversity, 25-30% phiX was spiked into each library pool. The original methods were these. Quality-filtered reads were processed with the UMI-based MiGEC pipeline, which removed over 85% of raw TCR sequences during error correction. IMGT germline references were used for alignment of VDJ genes, and clonotypes were defined by a unique CDR3 amino acid sequence together with V-J genes. Clonal expansion, Shannon diversity and CDR3 relatedness (CalcPairwiseDistances, ClusterSamples) were evaluated with VDJtools, and phylogenetic trees were built with CLCbio workbench. Using coefficient-of-variation modelling across technical triplicates, the study counted a clone as expanded if it had at least 8 unique UMIs. TCRdb applied fastp at Q25 and MiXCR to the public reads, then kept only in-frame beta chains. Here each entry gathers all rows of one CDR3 protein and keeps the most common genes and DNA. TCRdb's processing, not the authors', yielded these V and J calls. The sample table records roughly 61,000 distinct CDR3 sequences; 24% of these occur just once. The top ten clones comprise less than 6% of the sample.

This receptor was identified in a man aged 55 to 69 with HTLV-1-associated myelopathy (HAM/TSP). The material sequenced was PBMCs. The rearranged segments are TRBV5-1 and TRBJ1-1, with 7 bases in between that match TRBD1. The CDR3 region: CASSPRDSMNTEAFF. The base sequence is TGCGCCAGCAGCCCCCGGGACAGCATGAACACTGAAGCTTTCTTT. When the CDR3 is completed using the reference TRBV5-1 and TRBJ1-1 genes on either side, the full variable domain is KAGVTQTPRYLIKTRGQQVTLSCSPISGHRSVSWYQQTPGQGLQFLFEYFSETQRNKGNFPGRFSGRQFSNSRSEMNVSTLELGDSALYLCASSPRDSMNTEAFFGQGTRLTVV.